This T cell receptor (beta chain) is drawn from a study of beta chain features in type 1 diabetes. Background on the study: Age, gender and cell yields were alike across patients and healthy donors. Examination of sorted cells across all samples involved approximately 100,000,000 cells.

Findings and caveats of the study: All four CD4+ subsets of Type 1 diabetes patients contained TCRB CDR3s that were moderately but significantly shorter.

Germline CDR1 GTSNPN, CDR2 SVGIG (reference sequence). V trimming: 4 bases; J trimming: 5 bases; junction bases outside the gene matches: 11. This CDR3 spans 15 amino acids. The study reverse transcribed the entire isolated RNA, so it sequenced expressed TCRB transcripts. Repertoires were generated with immunoSEQ multiplex PCR, while TCRdb's copy carries only in-frame clones and drops some. The sample has about half a million clones, approximately 30% seen once. About this clone: Its antigen is not identified.

The genes are TRBV30 and TRBJ2-3; 8 positions match TRBD2. This clonotype originated in a man between 18 and 35 years old in good health. Sequencing was carried out using naive CD4+ T cells from blood. CDR3 sequence: CAWIRGGPNEDTQYF. Written as DNA, the CDR3 is TGTGCCTGGATTCGCGGGGGGCCTAACGAAGATACGCAGTATTTT.